This T cell receptor (beta chain) was identified in a study of OX40 agonist ivuxolimab in advanced cancers. Findings of the study overall: Relative to CD4+, CD8+ T cells held more expanded clones on average.

The CDR3 consists of 16 residues. The germline CDR1 and CDR2 sequences are SGHNT and YYREEE (reference sequence). Germline trimming cut 2 bases from V and 3 bases from J; bases unmatched to any gene: 2. Profiling relied on immunoSEQ multiplex PCR, and the TCRdb table lists in-frame clones only, not all of them. The table includes tens of thousands of clones, roughly four fifths detected once. On this clone itself: The antigen remains unidentified.

The receptor comes from an adult with an advanced solid tumor such as melanoma, head and neck, liver or kidney cancer. This sample comprised CD4+ or CD8+ T cells sorted from blood, obtained in a trial of the OX40 agonist ivuxolimab. The chain recombines TRBV5-4 with TRBJ2-3; 14 bases are shared with TRBD2. The CDR3 reads CASSFGTSGGTDTQYF. CDR3 sequence (DNA): TGTGCCAGCAGCTTTGGGACTAGCGGGGGAACAGATACGCAGTATTTT.